The 26 T cell receptor beta chains below were found in one sample sequenced in a study of tumor-infiltrating lymphocytes in oesophageal squamous cell carcinoma. TCRdb passed the PCR reads through MiXCR, listing each CDR3 protein once. This table holds about 10,000 distinct CDR3 sequences, around three fifths found once. Material: esophageal tumor tissue. The origin of the receptors is a female donor with esophageal squamous cell carcinoma.

This clonotype occurred many times. V is TRBV2 and J is TRBJ1-5; D might be TRBD1 (5 bases). From germline, CDR1 is SNHLY and CDR2 FYNNEI. Trimming shortened V by 6 bases and J by 4 bases, and 10 bases separated the two germline ends. The CDR3 length is 13 residues. The CDR3 reads CASSSTENQPQHF. Written as DNA, the CDR3 is TGTGCCAGCAGCTCGACAGAAAATCAGCCCCAGCATTTT.

This clonotype was seen just once. J is TRBJ2-5 and V is TRBV7-2; TRBD2 might be the D (5 bases). The V end was cut by 3 bases, the J end by 6 bases, with 14 bases between. The V gene's germline CDR1 is SGHTA and CDR2 FQGNSA. The CDR3 has 14 residues. The CDR3 protein is CASSLRTPGKTQYF. The CDR3 DNA reads as TGTGCCAGCAGCTTGCGGACTCCCGGAAAGACCCAGTACTTC.

This clonotype was observed a handful of times. CDR3 nucleotide sequence: TGTGCCAGCAGCTTAGTCCAAGGGACTCCCTACAATGAGCAGTTCTTC. Translation: CASSLVQGTPYNEQFF. V gene TRBV7-6 combines with J gene TRBJ2-1, with D tentatively TRBD2 (6 bases). Germline-derived CDR1 and CDR2 are SGHVS and FNYEAQ. The CDR3 totals 16 residues. Trimming cost V 1 base and J 2 bases, with 12 bases left between them.

For this clonotype: This is likely a read error, given that the CDR3 carries no conserved phenylalanine or tryptophan at its end. No DNA is shown, since the ends of the CDR3 on it are uncertain; the CDR3 is the one TCRdb lists. The CDR3 protein is CAISEAAGGIYEQYFGP. V usage is TRBV10-3 and J usage is TRBJ2-3; the table's D call TRBD1 went unverified against the DNA. Counting both end residues, the CDR3 totals 17 amino acids. CDR1 and CDR2 (germline): ENHRY, SYGVKD.

The V and J genes are TRBV7-3 and TRBJ2-1; no clear D gene. V was cut by 2 bases and J by 10 bases, with 12 bases left in between. Germline V gene sequence: CDR1 SGHTA, CDR2 FQGTGA. The CDR3 consists of 13 residues. The CDR3 DNA is TGTGCCAGCAGCTTATTTGGTCTCTACGAGCAGTTCTTC. Translating it yields CASSLFGLYEQFF.

This sequence joins TRBV28 and TRBJ2-1; 11 nucleotides line up with TRBD2. V was pared by 3 bases and J by 0 bases, with 7 bases of the junction left unmatched. Germline loops: CDR1 MDHEN, CDR2 SYDVKM. The CDR3 consists of 18 residues. The CDR3 is CASSFPGTSGYSYNEQFF. In DNA, the CDR3 is TGTGCCAGCAGTTTCCCCGGGACTAGCGGATACTCCTACAATGAGCAGTTCTTC.

This clonotype was observed many times. The CDR3 reads CASSTRRTNEQYF. CDR3 DNA: TGTGCCAGCAGCACACGTCGGACGAACGAGCAGTACTTC. The chain combines TRBV13 with TRBJ2-7; D uncertain. The length of the CDR3 is 13 residues. Trimming cost V 5 bases and J 5 bases, with 13 bases left between them. Germline V gives CDR1 PRHDT, CDR2 FYEKMQ (reference sequence).

This clonotype was counted a few times. The CDR3, as DNA: TGTGCCAGCAGCGTAGGACTAGCGGGAGGAGGCCAAGAGACCCAGTACTTC. Translated, it gives CASSVGLAGGGQETQYF. V gene TRBV7-6 combines with J gene TRBJ2-7, with TRBD2 matching 14 bases. The end of the DNA aligns better with TRBJ2-5, so the J call may be wrong. There are 17 residues in the CDR3. CDR1 is SGHVS, CDR2 FNYEAQ, per germline.

This clonotype was counted at least ten times. The rearrangement joins TRBV7-3 to TRBJ2-1, with D possibly matching TRBD2 (6 bases). Germline loops: CDR1 SGHTA, CDR2 FQGTGA. V lost 2 bases and J lost 9, with 11 bases in between. The CDR3 covers 13 residues. The CDR3 DNA follows: TGTGCCAGCAGCTTAGGGGGGTGGGGTGAGCAGTTCTTC. This gives the protein CASSLGGWGEQFF.

The rearrangement links TRBV7-3 to TRBJ1-1; possibly TRBD1 for D (5 bases). This CDR3 comprises 15 residues. CDR1 and CDR2 (germline): SGHTA, FQGTGA. The germline V and J ends were trimmed by 2 bases and 6 bases, with 16 bases remaining between them. CDR3 loop: CASSLGLGEQAEAFF. DNA of the CDR3: TGTGCCAGCAGCTTAGGTCTAGGGGAGCAGGCTGAAGCTTTCTTT.

V gene TRBV7-2 combines with J gene TRBJ2-1; TRBD1 matches at 7 bases. The CDR3 runs to 16 residues. The germline CDR1 and CDR2 sequences are SGHTA and FQGNSA. The trim removed 5 bases at V and 0 bases at J, leaving 7 bases unmatched. CDR3 coding DNA: TGTGCCAGCAGCACCCCCACAGGGGCCTCCTACAATGAGCAGTTCTTC. Its protein is CASSTPTGASYNEQFF.

This chain's CDR3 is CASSTRQGNYGYTF. As DNA, the CDR3 is TGTGCCAGCAGCACGAGACAGGGAAACTATGGCTACACCTTC. V usage is TRBV11-3 and J usage is TRBJ1-2, with 7 nucleotides matching TRBD1. J lost 2 bases, V lost 5 bases, and 5 bases had no gene match. The CDR3 is made up of 14 amino acids. The germline gives CDR1 SGHNT, CDR2 YENEEA.

About this clonotype: One junction end disagrees with the germline gene, perhaps due to a read error. The genes are TRBV7-6 and TRBJ2-1; 7 bases map to TRBD1. With the DNA end fitting TRBJ2-5 better, the J assignment may be wrong. The CDR3 consists of 15 residues. Germline values: CDR1 SGHVS, CDR2 FNYEAQ. The CDR3 spells CASSLASTGYETQYF. CDR3 in DNA: TGTGCTAGCAGCTTAGCGTCGACAGGGTACGAGACCCAGTACTTC.

This clonotype was detected many times. The chain joins TRBV27 to TRBJ1-4; 7 positions agree with TRBD1. With V trimmed by 4 bases and J by 4 bases, 21 bases remained unmatched. The germline V gene has CDR1 MNHEY and CDR2 SMNVEV (reference sequence). The CDR3 has 20 amino acids. The CDR3 spells CASSSRRYTGEGGGNEKLFF. For the CDR3, the DNA is TGTGCCAGCAGTTCCCGCCGTTATACAGGGGAGGGAGGGGGTAATGAAAAACTGTTTTTT.

The rearrangement uses TRBV12-3 or TRBV12-4 and TRBJ2-7, with D maybe TRBD2 (5 bases). V lost 3 bases and J lost 3, with 18 bases in between. There are 16 residues in the CDR3. The CDR3 DNA reads TGTGCCAGCAGTTTGAGGGTGGGCACCCGCCACTACGAGCAGTACTTC. This encodes CASSLRVGTRHYEQYF.

J is TRBJ2-7 and V is TRBV12-3 or TRBV12-4, with 8 bases matching TRBD1. The DNA end favors TRBJ2-1, so the J call may be wrong. The CDR3 spans 13 residues. The CDR3 reads CASSADRVNEQFF. In DNA, the CDR3 is TGTGCCAGCAGTGCGGACAGGGTCAATGAGCAGTTCTTC.

In this sample, this clonotype is medium-sized. The chain joins TRBV12-3 or TRBV12-4 to TRBJ1-2, with a tentative D call TRBD1 (6 bases). Trimming shortened V by 2 bases and J by 6 bases, and 10 bases separated the two germline ends. This CDR3 is 13 amino acids long. CDR3 DNA: TGTGCCAGCAGTTTATTTCGGGACAATGGCTACACCTTC. This sequence encodes CASSLFRDNGYTF.

This clonotype showed up many times. The J gene is TRBJ2-1, the V gene TRBV15, with 8 positions matching TRBD1. The CDR3 runs 16 residues. V was pared by 1 base and J by 2 bases, with 4 bases of the junction left unmatched. Germline-derived CDR1 and CDR2 are LNHNV and YYDKDF (reference sequence). CDR3 DNA: TGTGCCACCAGCAGAGCCTCGACAGGGGCCTACAATGAGCAGTTCTTC. It yields the protein CATSRASTGAYNEQFF.

The V call is TRBV11-2, the J call TRBJ2-3; 7 nucleotides agree with TRBD1. The J call may be faulty, since TRBJ2-7 better matches the DNA end. Germline CDR1 and CDR2: SGHAT and FQNNGV. The CDR3 is 13 residues long. In nucleotides, the CDR3 is TGTGCCAGCAGGCATACAGGGGTCTACGAGCAGTACTTC. Translating it yields CASRHTGVYEQYF.

The chain employs TRBV7-6 and TRBJ2-1; no reliable D call. Germline V gene data show CDR1 as SGHVS and CDR2 as FNYEAQ. With 0 bases removed from V and 7 bases from J, the gap between germline ends came to 10 bases. This CDR3 region has 14 residues. The chain's CDR3 is CASSLAAGGNEQFF. For the CDR3, the DNA is TGTGCCAGCAGCTTAGCGGCCGGCGGAAATGAGCAGTTCTTC.

Many counts were recorded for this clonotype. The chain uses TRBV7-3 and TRBJ2-6; possibly TRBD2 for D (5 bases). V lost 5 bases and J lost 1, with 12 bases in between. CDR1 and CDR2 from the germline V gene are SGHTA and FQGTGA. The CDR3 consists of 16 residues. DNA for the CDR3: TGTGCCAGCAGCCCGCCTGGGAGTTCTGGGGCCAACGTCCTGACTTTC. It encodes CASSPPGSSGANVLTF.

Ten or more counts support this clonotype. The chain recombines TRBV4-2 with TRBJ1-4, with TRBD1 as a possible D gene (5 bases). The V gene's germline CDR1 is LGHNA and CDR2 YNFKEQ. The CDR3 loop spans 15 amino acids. Trimming pared 1 base from V and 7 bases from J, leaving 13 bases between. The chain's CDR3 is CASSQVIGTSEKLFF. The CDR3, as DNA: TGTGCCAGCAGCCAAGTAATAGGGACGAGTGAAAAACTGTTTTTT.

The chain links TRBV27 to TRBJ1-2, with TRBD1 identical over 9 bases. CDR3 size: 16 residues. The junction had 15 bases not matched to a gene; V was cut back by 6 bases and J by 7 bases. CDR1 and CDR2 from the germline V gene are MNHEY and SMNVEV (reference sequence). The CDR3, as DNA: TGTGCCAGCAGCCACATTCTAGACAGGGGGTTAGGTGGCTACACCTTC. Its protein product is CASSHILDRGLGGYTF.

This clonotype was seen a handful of times. CDR3 sequence reads: CASGQGHYEQYF. The CDR3 DNA reads TGTGCCAGCGGACAGGGGCACTACGAGCAGTACTTC. The chain employs TRBV7-9 and TRBJ2-1; 9 bases are a match to TRBD1. The better agreement between TRBJ2-7 and the DNA end casts doubt on the J call. The germline V gene has CDR1 SEHNR and CDR2 FQNEAQ (reference sequence). The CDR3 is made up of 12 amino acids.

The chain uses TRBV7-6 and TRBJ2-1, with TRBD1 matching over 11 bases. The CDR3 is made up of 18 amino acids. The germline V gene has CDR1 SGHVS and CDR2 FNYEAQ. Trimming removed 0 bases from V and 8 bases from J; junction bases left unmatched: 12. This CDR3 reads CASSLAGYGTGGGDEQFF. CDR3 coding DNA: TGTGCCAGCAGCTTAGCGGGTTACGGGACAGGGGGTGGTGATGAGCAGTTCTTC.

This clonotype has only a few counts. The rearrangement joins TRBV7-2 to TRBJ2-7; 13 bases are shared with TRBD2. The J call may be in error: the DNA end matches TRBJ2-5 better. The CDR3 has 16 amino acids. Germline V gene lookup returns CDR1 SGHTA and CDR2 FQGNSA. The CDR3 region has the DNA TGTGCCAGCAGCTCCAGGACTAGCGGGAGCCAAGAGACCCAGTACTTC. This encodes CASSSRTSGSQETQYF.